Listed below are T cell receptor beta chains from one sample, sequenced in a study of T cell responses to AZD1222 COVID-19 vaccine. Produced via immunoSEQ multiplex PCR; TCRdb's table is partial and in-frame only. The sample includes 95,000 to 100,000 clones, around 84% of them seen just once. Sequencing used peripheral blood, obtained 28 days after the second AZD1222 dose. The receptors stem from an adult who received the AZD1222 COVID-19 vaccine. The CDR3 runs from the conserved cysteine through the conserved F or W. A D gene is named only where the DNA matches it firmly. Clone size is stated in some rows and not others, as once, few, many or a class when expanded.

clone_size	v_call	j_call	d_call	cdr3_aa	cdr3_nt
NA	TRBV11-2	TRBJ2-7	NA	CASSLPRQASNEQYF	TGTGCCAGCAGCTTACCTCGGCAGGCATCAAACGAGCAGTACTTC
NA	TRBV5-4	TRBJ2-2	NA	CASSRRQGIGGELFF	TGTGCCAGCAGTCGGCGGCAGGGCATCGGCGGGGAGCTGTTTTTT
NA	TRBV7-9	TRBJ2-1	TRBD2	CASKLGTSGRRGGNEQFF	TGTGCCAGCAAATTGGGGACTAGCGGGAGGAGGGGTGGCAATGAGCAGTTCTTC
NA	TRBV6-5	TRBJ2-1	NA	CASSSQGGFYNEQFF	TGTGCCAGCAGCAGCCAGGGGGGGTTCTACAATGAGCAGTTCTTC
NA	TRBV6-5	TRBJ1-5	NA	CASRGLSGQPQHF	TGTGCCAGCAGGGGCCTTTCGGGGCAGCCCCAGCATTTT
once	TRBV10-3	TRBJ2-7	TRBD2	CAIRAGEGPYEQYF	TGTGCCATCCGGGCGGGGGAGGGGCCTTACGAGCAGTACTTC
NA	TRBV6-1	TRBJ1-1	NA	CASSEGLMTLGEAFF	TGTGCCAGCAGTGAGGGACTCATGACTTTGGGTGAAGCTTTCTTT
few	TRBV6-5	TRBJ1-1	NA	CASAGANPGNTEAFF	TGTGCCAGCGCGGGGGCGAACCCGGGAAACACTGAAGCTTTCTTT
NA	TRBV7-9	TRBJ2-5	NA	CASSRQTGVGETQYF	TGTGCCAGCAGCCGGCAGACGGGAGTAGGAGAGACCCAGTACTTC
NA	TRBV9	TRBJ2-5	NA	CASSVGLGETQYF	TGTGCCAGCAGCGTAGGGCTAGGAGAGACCCAGTACTTC
NA	TRBV6-6	TRBJ2-3	TRBD2	CASSYGTSGTDTQYF	TGTGCCAGCAGTTATGGGACTAGCGGCACAGATACGCAGTATTTT
NA	TRBV6-5	TRBJ2-7	TRBD2	CASSRSGGAYEQYF	TGTGCCAGCAGCCGAAGCGGGGGGGCCTACGAGCAGTACTTC
NA	TRBV2	TRBJ1-2	NA	CASTWGGTPYGYTF	TGTGCCAGCACCTGGGGGGGGACCCCCTATGGCTACACCTTC
NA	TRBV18	TRBJ2-1	TRBD1	CASSPETGYYNEQFF	TGTGCCAGCTCACCAGAGACAGGGTATTACAATGAGCAGTTCTTC
NA	TRBV3-1/TRBV3-2	TRBJ1-4	TRBD1	CASSQLGAGGNEKLFF	TGTGCCAGCAGCCAGCTAGGGGCAGGGGGTAATGAAAAACTGTTTTTT
NA	TRBV27	TRBJ2-7	TRBD1	CASSFRDREEQYF	TGTGCCAGCAGTTTCCGAGACAGGGAAGAGCAGTACTTC
NA	TRBV27	TRBJ2-1	TRBD1	CASGLQGAWEQFF	TGTGCCAGCGGACTACAGGGGGCATGGGAGCAGTTCTTC
few	TRBV6-5	TRBJ1-3	TRBD1	CASSLDRGNTIYF	TGTGCCAGCAGTTTGGACAGGGGAAACACCATATATTTT
NA	TRBV5-1	TRBJ2-1	NA	CASSLVGSSSYNEQFF	TGCGCCAGCAGCTTGGTAGGGTCTAGCTCCTACAATGAGCAGTTCTTC
NA	TRBV6-4	TRBJ2-7	NA	CASSAADSRSYEQYF	TGTGCCAGCAGTGCTGCGGACTCCCGCTCCTACGAGCAGTACTTC
once	TRBV5-8	TRBJ1-1	NA	CASSRQQGRTEAFF	TGTGCCAGCAGCCGCCAACAGGGTAGGACTGAAGCTTTCTTT
NA	TRBV11-2	TRBJ1-2	NA	CASSLGQDYGYTF	TGTGCCAGCAGCTTAGGACAGGACTATGGCTACACCTTC
NA	TRBV6-4	TRBJ2-5	NA	CASSGHSRIKETQYF	TGTGCCAGCAGTGGGCACAGTCGGATCAAGGAGACCCAGTACTTC
once	TRBV5-1	TRBJ2-7	NA	CASSLAGLPSNEQYF	TGCGCCAGCAGCTTGGCAGGACTACCTTCCAACGAGCAGTACTTC
NA	TRBV27	TRBJ1-1	NA	CASTSGSRAWTEAFF	TGTGCCAGCACTTCGGGCAGCAGGGCGTGGACTGAAGCTTTCTTT
NA	TRBV12-3/TRBV12-4	TRBJ2-3	NA	CASSNTDTQYF	TGTGCCAGCAGTAACACAGATACGCAGTATTTT
NA	TRBV4-3	TRBJ2-7	NA	CASSQGLGRAYEQYF	TGCGCCAGCAGCCAAGGTTTGGGCAGGGCCTACGAGCAGTACTTC
NA	TRBV9	TRBJ2-2	TRBD2	CASSRGEGLVGTGELFF	TGTGCCAGCAGTCGTGGAGAAGGACTAGTCGGGACCGGGGAGCTGTTTTTT